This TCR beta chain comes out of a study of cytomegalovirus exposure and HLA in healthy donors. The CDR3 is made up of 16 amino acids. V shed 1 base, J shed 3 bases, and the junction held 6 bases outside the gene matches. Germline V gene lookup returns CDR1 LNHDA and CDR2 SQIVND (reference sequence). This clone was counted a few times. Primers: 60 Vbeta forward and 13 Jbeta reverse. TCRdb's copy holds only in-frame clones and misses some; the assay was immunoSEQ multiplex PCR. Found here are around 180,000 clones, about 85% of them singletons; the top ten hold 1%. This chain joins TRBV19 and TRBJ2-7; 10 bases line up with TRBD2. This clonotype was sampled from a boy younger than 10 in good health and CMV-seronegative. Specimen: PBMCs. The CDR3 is CASSIALAGEDYEQYF. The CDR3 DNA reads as TGTGCCAGTAGTATAGCCCTAGCGGGAGAGGACTACGAGCAGTACTTC.